The 10 T cell receptor beta chains listed next were all sequenced from one sample in a study of CD8 T cells in ankylosing spondylitis. MiXCR was run by TCRdb on the 5' RACE reads, yielding one entry per CDR3 protein. The table records 200,000 to 300,000 distinct CDR3 sequences, over 30% of them present only once. Sequenced sample: blood, either unsorted or a sorted T cell fraction (not recorded which). The receptors shown here come from a male donor with ankylosing spondylitis or in good health (not recorded which).

The V call is TRBV20-1, the J call TRBJ2-7; D gene ambiguous. V was cut by 0 bases and J by 3 bases, with 6 bases left in between. This CDR3 contains 12 residues. The germline gives CDR1 DFQATT, CDR2 SNEGSKA (reference sequence). DNA of the CDR3: TGCAGTGCTAGAGATGACAACTACGAGCAGTACTTC. Translated: CSARDDNYEQYF.

The V and J genes are TRBV6-5 and TRBJ2-1, with D possibly matching TRBD1 (5 bases). Trimming stripped 2 bases from V and 9 bases from J, with 8 bases between. The CDR3 sequence is 12 residues long. The germline V gene encodes CDR1 MNHEY and CDR2 SVGAGI. The CDR3 spells CASSYRGAEQFF. The CDR3 DNA reads TGTGCCAGCAGTTACAGGGGCGCTGAGCAGTTCTTC.

This clonotype was observed a few times. The rearrangement uses TRBV20-1 and TRBJ2-7; D not resolved. Trimming removed 6 bases at V and 3 bases at J, with 15 bases between. Germline V lookup: CDR1 DFQATT, CDR2 SNEGSKA (reference sequence). The CDR3 covers 13 residues. The CDR3 nucleotides are TGCAGTGCCGCGGACGGGTCAAACTACGAGCAGTACTTC. Amino acid sequence: CSAADGSNYEQYF.

This clonotype was detected a few times. At one of its ends the junction is not consistent with the germline gene, which may arise from a read error. The rearrangement uses TRBV6-5 and TRBJ2-1; D gene unclear. Per the germline V gene, CDR1 is MNHEY and CDR2 is SVGAGI. The CDR3 has 14 residues. The CDR3 loop is CASRYSVSYNEQFF. CDR3 nucleotide sequence: TGTGCCAGCAGATACTCGGTTTCCTACAATGAGCAGTTCTTC.

This clonotype has at least ten counts. The V call is TRBV5-6, the J call TRBJ2-5, with a tentative D call TRBD2 (5 bases). This CDR3 is 14 amino acids long. V lost 4 bases and J 2 bases, leaving 12 bases between the germline ends. The germline gives CDR1 SGHDT, CDR2 YYEEEE. The CDR3 coding sequence is TGTGCCAGCAGCCCGCTGCGGGTGCAAGAGACCCAGTACTTC. Translated, it gives CASSPLRVQETQYF.

The chain links TRBV11-2 to TRBJ2-7; 11 bases match TRBD1. In germline, CDR1 is SGHAT, CDR2 FQNNGV. V gave up 3 bases and J gave up 5 bases; unmatched junction bases: 3. CDR3 length equals 14 residues. As DNA, the CDR3 is TGTGCCAGCAGCTTCGGACAGGGGGCGAACGAGCAGTACTTC. Its protein product is CASSFGQGANEQYF.

This sequence joins TRBV12-3 or TRBV12-4 and TRBJ1-2; 8 bases align to TRBD1. V shed 5 bases and J 3 bases; nucleotides not matched to a gene: 8. This CDR3 has 15 amino acids. CDR3 nucleotides: TGTGCCAGCAGTCCATGGACAGGGAAGGACTATGGCTACACCTTC. Protein: CASSPWTGKDYGYTF.

This clonotype has a handful of counts. The chain joins TRBV7-2 to TRBJ1-5; TRBD1 is a possible D gene (6 bases). CDR3 length equals 16 residues. Germline V CDR1 and CDR2: SGHTA, FQGNSA. Trimming stripped 1 base from V and 6 bases from J, with 16 bases between. The CDR3 coding sequence is TGTGCCAGCAGCTTAGGACTGAGCAGGGGTCTTCAGCCCCAGCATTTT. Residues: CASSLGLSRGLQPQHF.

This clonotype was seen more than once but under ten times. This chain connects TRBV20-1 to TRBJ1-2; D is unclear. From germline, CDR1 is DFQATT and CDR2 SNEGSKA (reference sequence). This CDR3 has 12 amino acids. V was pared by 3 bases and J by 1 base, with 6 bases between. CDR3 residues: CSASGDNYGYTF. The CDR3 nucleotides are TGCAGTGCTAGTGGAGATAACTATGGCTACACCTTC.

The chain combines TRBV6-4 with TRBJ2-2; perhaps D is TRBD1 or TRBD2 (5 bases each). Per germline, CDR1 MRHNA and CDR2 SNTAGT. This CDR3 is 18 amino acids long. Trimming shortened V by 3 bases and J by 0 bases, and 17 bases separated the two germline ends. The CDR3 protein is CASSEFGTGFANTGELFF. CDR3 DNA sequence: TGTGCCAGCAGTGAGTTTGGGACGGGGTTCGCGAACACCGGGGAGCTGTTTTTT.